The source of this T cell receptor beta chain is a study of Tregs in tolerant kidney transplant recipients. Mixed chimerism was transient after nonmyeloablative marrow transplants from related graft donors. J lost 3 bases, V lost 4 bases, and 8 bases had no gene match. Germline values: CDR1 SNHLY, CDR2 FYNNEI. This CDR3 has 15 residues. Here immunoSEQ multiplex PCR was the method, and the copy in TCRdb shows in-frame clones only, minus some. Among roughly 86,000 clones listed, over 85% were seen once. The sample was CD4+ T cells from blood (PBMCs), taken 12 months after the transplant. The source of this sequence is a human patient who received a combined kidney and bone marrow transplant. Some of the T cells may derive from the graft donor. V usage is TRBV2 and J usage is TRBJ1-1; 7 bases agree with TRBD1. The CDR3 spells CASSVQGLEDTEAFF. CDR3 in DNA: TGTGCCAGCAGTGTACAGGGGCTGGAGGACACTGAAGCTTTCTTT.